This T cell receptor beta chain was recovered during a study of T cell responses to AZD1222 COVID-19 vaccine. Study-level findings and limits: Dominant at 160-218 and 743-854, vaccine-associated CD4 TCRs also spanned spike. Clonal diversity may have been underestimated in mostly white British donors.

Points on this clone: The antigen remains undetermined.

The CDR3 runs 11 residues. Germline CDR1 reads ENHRY; CDR2 reads SYGVKD. With 10 bases removed from V and 5 bases from J, the gap between germline ends came to 10 bases. The assay was immunoSEQ multiplex PCR, and TCRdb's table has in-frame clones only and misses some. Among approximately 65,000 clones listed, approximately 80% were seen once. The chain recombines TRBV10-3 with TRBJ2-3; D is unresolved. Material: peripheral blood, obtained on day 0 of AZD1222 vaccination. The source is an adult in good health. CDR3 bases: TGTGCCACCGAACGTGAAGATACGCAGTATTTT. Translated: CATEREDTQYF.